The following is a TCR beta chain sequence with its context. Its antigen is unidentified. This record belongs to a study of T cell responses to AZD1222 COVID-19 vaccine. Study results and limitations: Females made up more of the donors, who were largely white British, and clonal diversity may have come out too low.

Trimming removed 0 bases from V and 7 bases from J; junction bases left unmatched: 11. The CDR3 has 18 amino acids. The germline CDR1 and CDR2 sequences are SGHAT and FQNNGV. The assay was immunoSEQ multiplex PCR, and TCRdb's table has in-frame clones only and misses some. The sample has around 130,000 clones; about 86% are singletons. This chain links TRBV11-2 with TRBJ2-1; 11 bases fit TRBD1. This sequence originates from an adult in good health. Sequences were derived from peripheral blood, sampled on day 0 of AZD1222 vaccination. DNA of the CDR3: TGTGCCAGCAGCTTAGAGGGGACGGGACAGGGGGGAAGGAATGAGCAGTTCTTC. Protein: CASSLEGTGQGGRNEQFF. Based on the CDR3 plus reference TRBV11-2 and TRBJ2-1, the full variable domain is EAGVAQSPRYKIIEKRQSVAFWCNPISGHATLYWYQQILGQGPKLLIQFQNNGVVDDSQLPKDRFSAERLKGVDSTLKIQPAKLEDSAVYLCASSLEGTGQGGRNEQFFGPGTRLTVL.